The next 32 T cell receptor beta chains were all read from a single sample in a study of STAT3 mutations in large granular lymphocyte leukemia. Regarding the study as a whole: At least one immunodominant TCR beta clonotype appeared in every T-cell large granular lymphocyte leukemia patient.

Data came from immunoSEQ multiplex PCR; TCRdb stores just in-frame clones and leaves some out. The sample lists about 24,000 clones; 85% to 95% were seen once. These receptors lack a known antigen. The specimen was peripheral blood mononuclear cells. Every receptor here comes from a man aged 40-49 years with T-cell large granular lymphocyte leukemia. Some clones in this sample may be carry-over from other donors' samples.

V and J are TRBV13 and TRBJ2-5, with 9 nucleotides matching TRBD2. This CDR3 has 15 amino acids. V shed 4 bases, J shed 5 bases, and the junction held 8 bases outside the gene matches. The germline V gene has CDR1 PRHDT and CDR2 FYEKMQ (reference sequence). CDR3 in amino acids: CASSSAGTSIETQYF. In DNA, the CDR3 is TGTGCCAGCAGCTCCGCCGGGACTAGCATCGAGACCCAGTACTTC.

The genes are TRBV30 and TRBJ2-7, with 7 bases matching TRBD1. There are 16 residues in the CDR3. Germline CDR1 reads GTSNPN; CDR2 reads SVGIG (reference sequence). V was pared by 3 bases and J by 0 bases, with 11 bases of the junction left unmatched. CDR3 bases: TGTGCCTGGAGCGCACTCCCCGGGACAGCCTCCTACGAGCAGTACTTC. This encodes CAWSALPGTASYEQYF.

V is TRBV30 and J is TRBJ1-5; possibly TRBD1 for D (5 bases). Trimming cost V 0 bases and J 0 bases, with 9 bases left between them. The CDR3 has 15 residues. Per the germline V gene, CDR1 is GTSNPN and CDR2 is SVGIG (reference sequence). The CDR3 loop reads CAWSVGGHSNQPQHF. DNA for the CDR3: TGTGCCTGGAGTGTAGGCGGACATAGCAATCAGCCCCAGCATTTT.

This chain joins TRBV15 and TRBJ2-3; D is unclear. The germline V gene has CDR1 LNHNV and CDR2 YYDKDF (reference sequence). The CDR3 has 14 residues. The V end was cut by 0 bases, the J end by 1 base, with 5 bases between. The CDR3: CATSRDDGTDTQYF. The DNA of the CDR3 is TGTGCCACCAGCAGAGACGACGGCACAGATACGCAGTATTTT.

The rearrangement joins TRBV25-1 to TRBJ2-5, with 8 bases that match TRBD2. This CDR3 has 16 residues. V shed 6 bases and J 1 base; nucleotides not matched to a gene: 10. Germline CDR1 and CDR2: MGHDK and SYGVNS. CDR3 sequence: CASSPGGIDTQETQYF. As DNA, the CDR3 is TGTGCCAGCAGCCCGGGGGGGATTGATACCCAAGAGACCCAGTACTTC.

The CDR3: CASSPTGGSETQYF. The CDR3 DNA is TGTGCCAGCTCACCGACAGGGGGCTCAGAGACCCAGTACTTC. V usage is TRBV18 and J usage is TRBJ2-5, with 10 bases fitting TRBD1. Losses at the gene ends were 3 bases for V and 4 bases for J; bases not matched to a gene: 2. Looked up from germline, CDR1 is KGHSH and CDR2 is LQKENI. CDR3 length: 14 amino acids.

This rearrangement joins TRBV18 to TRBJ1-5; D is undetermined. The CDR3 runs 16 residues. V shed 2 bases and J shed 0 bases, with 11 bases lying between them. Germline CDR1 KGHSH, CDR2 LQKENI. This CDR3 is CASSPEGRNSNQPQHF. CDR3 bases: TGTGCCAGCTCACCAGAGGGCAGAAATAGCAATCAGCCCCAGCATTTT.

In DNA, the CDR3 is TGTGCCAGCAGTTACTCGACAGGGGGCGCGACCTACGAGCAGTACTTC. Amino acid sequence: CASSYSTGGATYEQYF. The chain carries TRBV6-5 and TRBJ2-7, with 10 bases fitting TRBD1. The CDR3 is 16 amino acids. CDR1 and CDR2 from the germline V gene are MNHEY and SVGAGI. The V and J ends lost 0 bases and 2 bases, in that order; junction bases with no gene match: 4.

J is TRBJ1-2 and V is TRBV7-8; tentative D call: TRBD1 (6 bases). CDR1 and CDR2 (germline): SGHVS, FQNEAQ. The V end lost 5 bases, the J end lost 8 bases, and 15 bases lay between the germline ends. This CDR3 is 13 amino acids long. CDR3 nucleotide sequence: TGTGCCAGCAGCCTAGAACAGGGTACAGGCTACACCTTC. Protein sequence: CASSLEQGTGYTF.

This chain connects TRBV5-4 to TRBJ2-7, with TRBD2 identical over 10 bases. The CDR3 has 14 residues. Looked up from germline, CDR1 is SGHNT and CDR2 is YYREEE (reference sequence). V trimming: 0 bases; J trimming: 6 bases; junction bases outside the gene matches: 3. The CDR3 DNA is TGTGCCAGCAGCTTGGAGGTAGCGGGGGGCGAGCAGTACTTC. It is translated as CASSLEVAGGEQYF.

This clone was detected a few times. This rearrangement joins TRBV5-4 to TRBJ1-6, with 9 bases that match TRBD1. CDR3 size: 13 residues. CDR1 is SGHNT, CDR2 YYREEE, per germline (reference sequence). V shed 5 bases, J shed 6 bases, and the junction held 0 bases outside the gene matches. The CDR3 DNA is TGTGCCAGCAGACAGGGGGCTAATTCACCCCTCCACTTT. This codes for CASRQGANSPLHF.

This chain links TRBV5-1 with TRBJ1-1; D remains unclear. The germline V gene encodes CDR1 SGHRS and CDR2 YFSETQ. The CDR3 contains 14 residues. With 3 bases removed from V and 1 base from J, the gap between germline ends came to 10 bases. CDR3 sequence: CASSSGPSNTEAFF. In DNA, the CDR3 is TGCGCCAGCAGCTCCGGACCCTCGAACACTGAAGCTTTCTTT.

This clone was seen a single time. The chain employs TRBV29-1 and TRBJ1-3, with 8 bases identical to TRBD1. The J segment lost 3 bases and the V segment lost 7 bases, leaving 2 bases of the junction unmatched. Germline assignment: CDR1 SQVTM and CDR2 ANQGSEA. The CDR3 extends over 12 amino acids. CDR3 residues: CSAGTGGNTIYF. CDR3 coding DNA: TGCAGCGCTGGGACAGGTGGAAACACCATATATTTT.

This chain links TRBV15 with TRBJ1-3; no clear D gene. Germline V gene sequence: CDR1 LNHNV, CDR2 YYDKDF (reference sequence). The CDR3 has 14 residues. Trimming took 1 base from V and 3 from J, leaving 7 bases between them. CDR3 loop: CATSRAGFGNTIYF. The CDR3 DNA is TGTGCCACCAGCAGAGCCGGATTTGGAAACACCATATATTTT.

This chain links TRBV6-5 with TRBJ1-3; D gene uncertain. Germline V CDR1 and CDR2: MNHEY, SVGAGI. CDR3 length: 15 residues. With 3 bases removed from V and 4 bases from J, the gap between germline ends came to 13 bases. CDR3 coding DNA: TGTGCCAGCAGTTATAACCTTGGCCGCGGAAACACCATATATTTT. It encodes CASSYNLGRGNTIYF.

V and J are TRBV5-6 and TRBJ1-5; D might be TRBD1 (6 bases). Germline V gives CDR1 SGHDT, CDR2 YYEEEE. The CDR3 spans 17 residues. The V end was cut by 0 bases, the J end by 1 base, with 14 bases between. This CDR3 reads CASSLATGPRSNQPQHF. In DNA, the CDR3 is TGTGCCAGCAGCTTGGCAACAGGGCCCAGGAGCAATCAGCCCCAGCATTTT.

The chain joins TRBV4-3 to TRBJ1-1, with D uncertain. Germline-derived CDR1 and CDR2 are LGHNA and YSLEER. CDR3 size: 16 residues. V lost 1 base and J lost 4, with 16 bases in between. The CDR3 DNA reads as TGCGCCAGCAGCCAAGGGGCAGGAGGCCAGGCCACTGAAGCTTTCTTT. Translation: CASSQGAGGQATEAFF.

This clone was recorded only once. The gene calls are TRBV10-3 and TRBJ2-7; D gene uncertain. The CDR3 is 13 residues long. Trimming took 6 bases from V and 3 from J, leaving 12 bases between them. Germline lookup yields CDR1 ENHRY and CDR2 SYGVKD. The CDR3 sequence is CAIRTSAFYEQYF. The DNA of the CDR3 is TGTGCCATCAGGACATCAGCTTTCTACGAGCAGTACTTC.

V is TRBV28 and J is TRBJ2-3; possible D gene TRBD2, 6 bases. There are 14 residues in the CDR3. Trimming took 6 bases from V and 0 from J, leaving 10 bases between them. From germline, CDR1 is MDHEN and CDR2 SYDVKM. CDR3: CASSFGGSTDTQYF. The CDR3, as DNA: TGTGCCAGCAGCTTCGGGGGAAGCACAGATACGCAGTATTTT.

The rearrangement joins TRBV7-9 to TRBJ1-2; 8 bases map to TRBD1. The V and J ends lost 8 bases and 8 bases, in that order; junction bases with no gene match: 13. Germline V lookup: CDR1 SEHNR, CDR2 FQNEAQ (reference sequence). The CDR3 length is 14 residues. CDR3 coding DNA: TGTGCCAGCCTCCCACAGGGGGAAGTAGACGGCTACACCTTC. Its translation: CASLPQGEVDGYTF.

The rearrangement links TRBV4-2 to TRBJ2-3; 8 bases agree with TRBD2. After removal of 5 bases from V and 2 bases from J, the junction contained 6 bases not matched to a gene. This CDR3 contains 15 residues. CDR1 LGHNA and CDR2 YNFKEQ come from the germline V gene. The CDR3 reads CASSVQRGNTDTQYF. In DNA form, the CDR3 reads TGTGCCAGCAGCGTCCAGCGGGGGAACACAGATACGCAGTATTTT.

This chain connects TRBV7-8 to TRBJ1-2; 9 nucleotides line up with TRBD1. V trimming: 1 base; J trimming: 3 bases; junction bases outside the gene matches: 3. This CDR3 region has 15 residues. Germline loops: CDR1 SGHVS, CDR2 FQNEAQ. CDR3 in DNA: TGTGCCAGCAGCTTAGGGGGGACAGGGTACTATGGCTACACCTTC. It yields the protein CASSLGGTGYYGYTF.

V and J are TRBV16 and TRBJ1-2; weak D call: TRBD1 (5 bases). From germline, CDR1 is KGHSY and CDR2 FQNENV. V was shortened by 0 bases and J by 8 bases, with 7 bases between the two germline ends. The CDR3 covers 12 residues. The CDR3 loop is CASSQSGPGYTF. CDR3 coding DNA: TGTGCCAGCAGCCAATCGGGACCCGGCTACACCTTC.

V gene TRBV6-5 combines with J gene TRBJ2-2; D possibly corresponds to TRBD2 (5 bases). CDR3 length equals 14 residues. Trimming removed 7 bases at V and 7 bases at J, with 16 bases between. Germline V gives CDR1 MNHEY, CDR2 SVGAGI. The CDR3 loop reads CASTGRPGSGELFF. The CDR3 coding sequence is TGTGCCAGCACTGGACGACCTGGGAGCGGGGAGCTGTTTTTT.

This chain's CDR3 is CAWSTPRTQYQETQYF. The CDR3, as DNA: TGTGCCTGGAGTACACCTCGGACCCAGTACCAAGAGACCCAGTACTTC. V is TRBV30 and J is TRBJ2-5, with D unclear. Germline loops: CDR1 GTSNPN, CDR2 SVGIG (reference sequence). The CDR3 is made up of 16 amino acids. V lost 2 bases, J lost 0 bases, and 16 bases lay in between.

CDR3 coding DNA: TGTGCCTGGAGTAAGGCAGACAATCAGCCCCAGCATTTT. Encoded protein: CAWSKADNQPQHF. The gene calls are TRBV30 and TRBJ1-5; no clear D. The CDR3 has 13 amino acids. CDR1 and CDR2 (germline): GTSNPN, SVGIG (reference sequence). Trimming removed 2 bases from V and 3 bases from J, with 8 bases in between.

CDR3 sequence: CASSLIAGGSDTQYF. The CDR3 DNA reads TGTGCCAGCAGTTTGATAGCGGGGGGCTCAGATACGCAGTATTTT. The chain is built from TRBV5-6 and TRBJ2-3; TRBD2 aligns across 10 bases. The J segment lost 4 bases and the V segment lost 5 bases, leaving 7 bases of the junction unmatched. The CDR3 has 15 residues. The germline CDR1 and CDR2 sequences are SGHDT and YYEEEE.

This sequence joins TRBV9 and TRBJ2-7, with D possibly being TRBD1 or TRBD2 (6 bases each). V was shortened by 0 bases and J by 4 bases, with 14 bases between the two germline ends. The V gene's germline CDR1 is SGDLS and CDR2 YYNGEE. This CDR3 is 15 amino acids long. CDR3 nucleotide sequence: TGTGCCAGCAGCGTAGCCCCGGGGGCAAGATACGAGCAGTACTTC. Protein: CASSVAPGARYEQYF. Combining the CDR3 with reference TRBV9 and TRBJ2-7 gives the whole variable domain DSGVTQTPKHLITATGQRVTLRCSPRSGDLSVYWYQQSLDQGLQFLIQYYNGEERAKGNILERFSAQQFPDLHSELNLSSLELGDSALYFCASSVAPGARYEQYFGPGTRLTVT.

Only one count was recorded for this clone. The V gene is TRBV4-1, the J gene TRBJ1-2, with D perhaps matching TRBD1 (5 bases). Deletions cut 4 bases from V and 2 bases from J, with 14 bases between. Germline V lookup: CDR1 MGHRA, CDR2 YSYEKL. The CDR3 is 15 residues long. The CDR3 bases are TGCGCCAGCAGCCGATCGACAGCGGCGAACTATGGCTACACCTTC. Translating gives CASSRSTAANYGYTF.

The rearrangement uses TRBV9 and TRBJ2-7; D is unclear. Trimming left V 4 bases short and J 7 bases short, with 15 bases between. Germline V CDR1 and CDR2: SGDLS, YYNGEE. CDR3 length: 13 amino acids. The CDR3: CASSRIPLGEQYF. As DNA, the CDR3 is TGTGCCAGCAGCCGGATCCCCCTAGGGGAGCAGTACTTC.

V usage is TRBV28 and J usage is TRBJ1-4; maybe TRBD1 (5 bases). V gave up 3 bases and J gave up 2 bases, with 10 bases separating them. The CDR3 is 15 amino acids. Germline loops: CDR1 MDHEN, CDR2 SYDVKM. The CDR3 coding sequence is TGTGCCAGCAGTTTGGGGGGTTCGACTAATGAAAAACTGTTTTTT. Amino acid sequence: CASSLGGSTNEKLFF.

This chain connects TRBV7-9 to TRBJ1-1; D remains ambiguous. Germline lookup yields CDR1 SEHNR and CDR2 FQNEAQ (reference sequence). V gave up 5 bases and J gave up 11 bases, with 12 bases separating them. This CDR3 contains 11 residues. CDR3 region: CASSQGLGAFF. CDR3 sequence (DNA): TGTGCCAGCAGCCAAGGGTTGGGGGCTTTCTTT.